Each of the 11 T cell receptor beta chains below was sequenced from the same sample in a study of glioma-infiltrating T cells. The iRepertoire nested amplicon-rescue multiplex PCR amplified TCR alpha and beta CDR3s from RNA. In TCRdb, the multiplex PCR reads were re-called with MiXCR into one record per CDR3 protein. The table includes 90,000 to 110,000 distinct CDR3 sequences, under 30% detected once. Sequencing input: glioma tissue, nonneoplastic brain tissue, or PBMCs (not recorded which). The receptors shown here come from a human donor with low-grade glioma or glioblastoma, undergoing nonglioma brain surgery, or in good health (not recorded which).

At least ten counts were recorded for this clonotype. The chain has TRBV28 and TRBJ2-7; 7 positions match TRBD2. V shed 3 bases and J 0 bases; nucleotides not matched to a gene: 8. Germline CDR1 and CDR2: MDHEN and SYDVKM. CDR3 length: 16 residues. CDR3 in amino acids: CASSLGAGGSSYEQYF. CDR3 coding DNA: TGTGCCAGCAGTTTGGGTGCGGGCGGGAGCTCCTACGAGCAGTACTTC.

This clonotype was observed at least ten times. The chain employs TRBV12-3 or TRBV12-4 and TRBJ2-5; D gene unclear. The CDR3 is 14 amino acids. Trimming stripped 6 bases from V and 2 bases from J, with 13 bases between. The CDR3 region is CASSLMTRQETQYF. In DNA, the CDR3 is TGTGCCAGCAGCCTGATGACCAGACAAGAGACCCAGTACTTC.

This clonotype was recorded many times. The chain uses TRBV19 and TRBJ2-3; unclear D gene. Trimming shortened V by 7 bases and J by 3 bases, and 14 bases separated the two germline ends. From germline, CDR1 is LNHDA and CDR2 SQIVND (reference sequence). The CDR3 extends over 14 amino acids. CDR3 amino acids: CASTTPDLTDTQYF. In nucleotides, the CDR3 is TGTGCCAGTACCACGCCGGACCTTACAGATACGCAGTATTTT.

The V and J genes are TRBV24-1 and TRBJ2-2, with a weak D call TRBD1 (6 bases). Germline CDR1 is KGHDR and CDR2 is SFDVKD. Between the trimmed V and J ends, which lost 4 bases and 0 bases, there was a span of 11 bases. This CDR3 has 16 residues. CDR3 protein: CATSDSGETNTGELFF. CDR3 DNA: TGTGCCACCAGTGACTCAGGGGAAACGAACACCGGGGAGCTGTTTTTT.

V gene TRBV18 combines with J gene TRBJ2-2, with D unclear. CDR3 length equals 15 residues. Germline values: CDR1 KGHSH, CDR2 LQKENI. CDR3 sequence (DNA): TGTGTTAGCACTATGACGCCCGCGAACACCGGGGAGCTGTTTTTT. It codes for CVSTMTPANTGELFF.

The chain joins TRBV6-5 to TRBJ2-7, with D possibly TRBD1 on 6 matching bases. V was shortened by 7 bases and J by 0 bases, with 13 bases between the two germline ends. In germline, CDR1 is MNHEY, CDR2 SVGAGI. The CDR3 runs 14 residues. CDR3 bases: TGTGCCAGCAAAATAAACAGGGACTCCTACGAGCAGTACTTC. Amino acid sequence: CASKINRDSYEQYF.

This clonotype has at least ten counts. V gene TRBV6-2 or TRBV6-3 combines with J gene TRBJ2-1; the D is unclear. The CDR3 is 14 residues long. Per the germline V gene, CDR1 is MNHEY and CDR2 is SVGEGT. V was shortened by 0 bases and J by 8 bases, with 11 bases between the two germline ends. The CDR3 sequence is CASSYSNGRHEQFF. CDR3 DNA sequence: TGTGCCAGCAGTTACTCGAATGGCCGGCATGAGCAGTTCTTC.

There are many counts of this clonotype. The chain employs TRBV28 and TRBJ2-7; D possibly uses TRBD1 or TRBD2 (5 bases each). Trimming stripped 5 bases from V and 2 bases from J, with 16 bases between. Per germline, CDR1 MDHEN and CDR2 SYDVKM. CDR3 length: 15 amino acids. CDR3 sequence: CASSHRDQNPYEQYF. CDR3 DNA: TGTGCCAGCAGTCACCGGGACCAAAACCCCTACGAGCAGTACTTC.

The gene calls are TRBV30 and TRBJ1-5; no clear D gene. The germline V gene encodes CDR1 GTSNPN and CDR2 SVGIG (reference sequence). Trimming stripped 0 bases from V and 3 bases from J, with 6 bases between. The CDR3 contains 13 residues. The CDR3 bases are TGTGCCTGGAGTGTTGGTCCCAATCAGCCCCAGCATTTT. This encodes CAWSVGPNQPQHF.

Many counts were recorded for this clonotype. The chain couples TRBV27 to TRBJ2-1, with 10 bases aligning to TRBD1. J gave up 5 bases and V 5 bases, and 6 bases lay outside the gene matches. The CDR3 is 15 residues long. Looked up from germline, CDR1 is MNHEY and CDR2 is SMNVEV (reference sequence). CDR3 protein: CASSLLGTGDNEQFF. In DNA, the CDR3 is TGTGCCAGCAGTCTATTAGGGACAGGGGACAATGAGCAGTTCTTC.

This clonotype appeared many times. This chain links TRBV6-1 with TRBJ2-5; 10 nucleotides line up with TRBD2. In germline, CDR1 is MNHNS, CDR2 SASEGT. The CDR3 is 18 residues long. After removal of 0 bases from V and 0 bases from J, the junction contained 7 bases not matched to a gene. The CDR3 nucleotides are TGTGCCAGCAGTGAAGCGTCACTAGCGGGGACGTACCAAGAGACCCAGTACTTC. Protein sequence: CASSEASLAGTYQETQYF.